The 32 T cell receptor beta chains reported below all come from one sample, sequenced in a study of control samples from healthy donors and cancer patients. TCRdb keeps only in-frame clones here, not all; method: immunoSEQ multiplex PCR. Of 100,000 to 120,000 clones in the sample, around four fifths were seen once. Source material: blood. These receptors all come from a woman between 45 and 60 years old in good health.

The gene calls are TRBV7-9 and TRBJ2-2; a weak D match, TRBD2 (6 bases). Looked up from germline, CDR1 is SEHNR and CDR2 is FQNEAQ (reference sequence). The CDR3 extends over 15 amino acids. Trimming removed 1 base at V and 2 bases at J, with 8 bases between. CDR3 in amino acids: CASSLVGTNTGELFF. The DNA for the CDR3 is TGTGCCAGCAGCTTAGTCGGGACTAACACCGGGGAGCTGTTTTTT.

The rearrangement links TRBV18 to TRBJ2-1; 8 positions match TRBD1. CDR1 is KGHSH and CDR2 is LQKENI in the germline V gene. Trimming removed 2 bases from V and 6 bases from J; junction bases left unmatched: 15. The CDR3 consists of 18 residues. The CDR3 here is CASSPSFMSETGANEQFF. The CDR3 DNA follows: TGTGCCAGCTCACCAAGCTTTATGTCGGAGACAGGGGCCAATGAGCAGTTCTTC. Full variable domain (outside the CDR3, taken from reference TRBV18 and TRBJ2-1): NAGVMQNPRHLVRRRGQEARLRCSPMKGHSHVYWYRQLPEEGLKFMVYLQKENIIDESGMPKERFSAEFPKEGPSILRIQQVVRGDSAAYFCASSPSFMSETGANEQFFGPGTRLTVL.

The chain is built from TRBV15 and TRBJ2-5; D unresolved. Trimming left V 1 base short and J 1 base short, with 10 bases between. Germline values: CDR1 LNHNV, CDR2 YYDKDF (reference sequence). The CDR3 runs to 15 residues. The CDR3 loop is CATSRGAGFQETQYF. CDR3 DNA sequence: TGTGCCACCAGCAGAGGAGCAGGATTCCAAGAGACCCAGTACTTC.

The gene calls are TRBV6-2 or TRBV6-3 and TRBJ2-5; 10 nucleotides line up with TRBD1. In germline, CDR1 is MNHEY, CDR2 SVGEGT. The ends lost 2 bases at V and 5 bases at J; junction bases unmatched: 8. This CDR3 is 16 amino acids long. CDR3 bases: TGTGCCAGCAGTTACCCCCGACAGGGGGCCGGTGAGACCCAGTACTTC. As protein: CASSYPRQGAGETQYF.

This chain uses TRBV27 with TRBJ2-5, with D possibly matching TRBD2 (6 bases). In germline, CDR1 is MNHEY, CDR2 SMNVEV (reference sequence). CDR3 length equals 16 residues. Trimming cost V 2 bases and J 2 bases, with 15 bases left between them. CDR3 coding DNA: TGTGCCAGCAGTTTAGACCAGCGGGCCGCTCAAGAGACCCAGTACTTC. Translated: CASSLDQRAAQETQYF.

This clone was seen a handful of times. The V and J genes are TRBV6-5 and TRBJ2-7; D is possibly TRBD1 (5 bases). The CDR3 length is 12 residues. The germline CDR1 and CDR2 sequences are MNHEY and SVGAGI. V was trimmed by 4 bases and J by 4 bases, leaving 8 bases between them. As DNA, the CDR3 is TGTGCCAGCAGTTTAAGGGGTTACGAGCAGTACTTC. Encoded protein: CASSLRGYEQYF.

V and J are TRBV6-5 and TRBJ1-1, with D possibly TRBD1 on 5 matching bases. Germline loops: CDR1 MNHEY, CDR2 SVGAGI. The CDR3 contains 14 residues. Trimming stripped 0 bases from V and 6 bases from J, with 11 bases between. Here the CDR3 DNA reads TGTGCCAGCAGTTACTCGGCAGGGACGCCTGAAGCTTTCTTT. As protein: CASSYSAGTPEAFF.

The chain employs TRBV5-6 and TRBJ1-5; maybe TRBD1 (5 bases). Trimming took 4 bases from V and 5 from J, leaving 16 bases between them. Germline V CDR1 and CDR2: SGHDT, YYEEEE. This CDR3 spans 15 amino acids. The CDR3 bases are TGTGCCAGCAGCCGCGGGACCCAGGGAGATCAGCCCCAGCATTTT. Translated, it gives CASSRGTQGDQPQHF.

This chain links TRBV20-1 with TRBJ2-1; D remains unclear. V was shortened by 3 bases and J by 4 bases, with 7 bases between the two germline ends. The germline gives CDR1 DFQATT, CDR2 SNEGSKA (reference sequence). CDR3 length equals 12 residues. CDR3 amino acids: CSASDEYNEQFF. CDR3 bases: TGCAGTGCTAGTGATGAATACAATGAGCAGTTCTTC.

The genes are TRBV2 and TRBJ2-7; D perhaps matches TRBD1 (6 bases). CDR3 size: 16 residues. Germline V CDR1 and CDR2: SNHLY, FYNNEI. V was pared by 2 bases and J by 0 bases, with 14 bases between. For the CDR3, the DNA is TGTGCCAGCAGTGAATACGGAGACAGGTCCTCCTACGAGCAGTACTTC. This codes for CASSEYGDRSSYEQYF.

The rearrangement uses TRBV5-8 and TRBJ1-1; maybe TRBD1 (6 bases). V was cut by 4 bases and J by 1 base, with 8 bases left in between. The CDR3 is 13 residues long. Germline CDR1 reads SGHTS; CDR2 reads YDEGEE. Written as DNA, the CDR3 is TGTGCCAGCAGCACGGGACAGAACACTGAAGCTTTCTTT. Translation: CASSTGQNTEAFF. Looking up the rest from reference TRBV5-8 and TRBJ1-1 gives the full variable domain: EAGVTQSPTHLIKTRGQQATLRCSPISGHTSVYWYQQALGLGLQFLLWYDEGEERNRGNFPPRFSGRQFPNYSSELNVNALELEDSALYLCASSTGQNTEAFFGQGTRLTVV.

The rearrangement joins TRBV18 to TRBJ1-2; TRBD1 is a possible D gene (5 bases). Germline assignment: CDR1 KGHSH and CDR2 LQKENI. This CDR3 has 12 residues. V was cut by 6 bases and J by 6 bases, with 11 bases left in between. The CDR3 region has the DNA TGTGCCAGCTCGCTTCTCAGGGATGGCTACACCTTC. The encoded protein is CASSLLRDGYTF.

The rearrangement joins TRBV18 to TRBJ2-1; TRBD1 agrees at 11 bases. With 3 bases clipped from V and 6 bases from J, the junction kept 1 base outside the gene matches. The CDR3 loop spans 14 amino acids. Germline V lookup: CDR1 KGHSH, CDR2 LQKENI. CDR3 nucleotide sequence: TGTGCCAGCTCACCGGACAGGGGGCGCAATGAGCAGTTCTTC. As protein: CASSPDRGRNEQFF. Filled out from reference TRBV18 and TRBJ2-1, the complete variable domain reads NAGVMQNPRHLVRRRGQEARLRCSPMKGHSHVYWYRQLPEEGLKFMVYLQKENIIDESGMPKERFSAEFPKEGPSILRIQQVVRGDSAAYFCASSPDRGRNEQFFGPGTRLTVL.

This sequence joins TRBV10-3 and TRBJ2-7; 8 bases are a match to TRBD1. Germline assignment: CDR1 ENHRY and CDR2 SYGVKD. V lost 5 bases and J lost 0; bases outside the gene matches: 6. The CDR3 totals 15 residues. CDR3 nucleotide sequence: TGTGCCATCAGTTTGACAGGGGCGGACTCCTACGAGCAGTACTTC. Amino acids: CAISLTGADSYEQYF.

In the case of this clone: The identical CDR3 is also encoded by other nucleotide sequences in the sample. The chain uses TRBV5-1 and TRBJ1-5; D is possibly TRBD1 (5 bases). Trimming took off 4 bases at V and 0 bases at J, with 11 bases between the two ends. CDR1 SGHRS and CDR2 YFSETQ come from the germline V gene. This CDR3 contains 15 residues. CDR3 in amino acids: CASSPGTSSNQPQHF. The DNA for the CDR3 is TGCGCCAGCAGCCCCGGGACGTCTAGCAATCAGCCCCAGCATTTT.

The V gene is TRBV11-1, the J gene TRBJ1-2; no definite D call. This CDR3 is 13 amino acids long. Deletions cut 3 bases from V and 0 bases from J, with 5 bases between. The V gene's germline CDR1 is SGHAT and CDR2 FQDESV (reference sequence). CDR3 in amino acids: CASSFAANYGYTF. The CDR3 DNA reads as TGTGCCAGCAGCTTTGCAGCTAACTATGGCTACACCTTC.

The rearrangement joins TRBV11-3 to TRBJ1-5; no reliable D call. Trimming removed 0 bases from V and 0 bases from J, with 0 bases in between. Germline values: CDR1 SGHNT, CDR2 YENEEA. This CDR3 is built from 13 residues. CDR3 DNA: TGTGCCAGCAGCTTAGATAGCAATCAGCCCCAGCATTTT. It encodes CASSLDSNQPQHF.

The rearrangement uses TRBV5-4 and TRBJ2-5, with no clear D. Per germline, CDR1 SGHNT and CDR2 YYREEE (reference sequence). Trimming stripped 2 bases from V and 2 bases from J, with 7 bases between. The CDR3 contains 13 residues. The CDR3 DNA follows: TGTGCCAGCAGCTTCCAAGCGCAAGAGACCCAGTACTTC. Amino acids: CASSFQAQETQYF.

V and J are TRBV27 and TRBJ2-5; tentative D call: TRBD2 (5 bases). The germline CDR1 and CDR2 sequences are MNHEY and SMNVEV (reference sequence). Between the trimmed V and J ends, which lost 1 base and 5 bases, there was a span of 11 bases. The CDR3 is made up of 14 amino acids. CDR3 coding DNA: TGTGCCAGCAGTTTATTTCGGGGTGGGGAGACCCAGTACTTC. Protein sequence: CASSLFRGGETQYF.

V gene TRBV6-5 combines with J gene TRBJ1-1; D perhaps matches TRBD1 (5 bases). The CDR3 covers 11 residues. From germline, CDR1 is MNHEY and CDR2 SVGAGI. The V gene lost 2 bases and the J gene lost 7 bases, with 5 bases spanning the gap. CDR3 protein: CASSYQGEAFF. The CDR3 nucleotides read TGTGCCAGCAGTTACCAGGGTGAAGCTTTCTTT.

The V gene is TRBV7-6, the J gene TRBJ2-3; D is possibly TRBD2 (7 bases). Per germline, CDR1 SGHVS and CDR2 FNYEAQ. V lost 5 bases and J 2 bases, leaving 23 bases between the germline ends. CDR3 length equals 18 residues. Here the CDR3 DNA reads TGTGCCAGCAGCACCCTCGGGGGCGGGAGAAGGGACACAGATACGCAGTATTTT. It translates to CASSTLGGGRRDTDTQYF. Variable domain in full (rest from reference TRBV7-6 and TRBJ2-3): GAGVSQSPRYKVTKRGQDVALRCDPISGHVSLYWYRQALGQGPEFLTYFNYEAQQDKSGLPNDRFSAERPEGSISTLTIQRTEQRDSAMYRCASSTLGGGRRDTDTQYFGPGTRLTVL.

The rearrangement uses TRBV5-6 and TRBJ1-2; the match to TRBD1 covers 9 bases. J gave up 8 bases and V 5 bases, and 10 bases lay outside the gene matches. This CDR3 has 14 amino acids. Germline CDR1 reads SGHDT; CDR2 reads YYEEEE. As DNA, the CDR3 is TGTGCCAGCAGTGAGGGACAGGGAATTCAGGGCTACACCTTC. This encodes CASSEGQGIQGYTF.

This rearrangement joins TRBV19 to TRBJ2-1, with D perhaps TRBD2 (6 bases). Germline values: CDR1 LNHDA, CDR2 SQIVND (reference sequence). This CDR3 has 14 amino acids. V was pared by 9 bases and J by 0 bases, with 12 bases between. The CDR3, as DNA: TGTGCCAGCGCTATCGGGAGCTCCTACAATGAGCAGTTCTTC. This encodes CASAIGSSYNEQFF. The complete variable domain, with remaining parts taken from reference TRBV19 and TRBJ2-1, reads DGGITQSPKYLFRKEGQNVTLSCEQNLNHDAMYWYRQDPGQGLRLIYYSQIVNDFQKGDIAEGYSVSREKKESFPLTVTSAQKNPTAFYLCASAIGSSYNEQFFGPGTRLTVL.

The rearrangement links TRBV9 to TRBJ2-7; 7 bases map to TRBD1. Germline trimming cut 3 bases from V and 4 bases from J; bases unmatched to any gene: 4. The CDR3 contains 13 residues. Looked up from germline, CDR1 is SGDLS and CDR2 is YYNGEE. CDR3 loop: CASSAGTEYEQYF. The CDR3 nucleotides are TGTGCCAGCAGCGCCGGGACAGAGTACGAGCAGTACTTC.

V gene TRBV7-2 combines with J gene TRBJ2-5; either TRBD1 or TRBD2 may fit D (6 bases each). This CDR3 contains 15 residues. Germline values: CDR1 SGHTA, CDR2 FQGNSA. Between the trimmed V and J ends, which lost 6 bases and 4 bases, there was a span of 18 bases. Here the CDR3 reads CASRGNRGEGETQYF. In DNA form, the CDR3 reads TGTGCCAGCAGGGGTAATAGGGGGGAAGGAGAGACCCAGTACTTC.

This chain connects TRBV7-3 to TRBJ2-5, with 8 bases identical to TRBD1. Trimming took 4 bases from V and 8 from J; bases not matched to a gene: 6. The CDR3 spans 13 residues. Germline CDR1 is SGHTA and CDR2 is FQGTGA. The CDR3 DNA sequence: TGTGCCAGCAGCTCCCCGGACAGGGCAACCCAGTACTTC. Translated, it gives CASSSPDRATQYF.

The J gene is TRBJ1-1, the V gene TRBV19; D perhaps matches TRBD1 (5 bases). In germline, CDR1 is LNHDA, CDR2 SQIVND (reference sequence). Trimming shortened V by 6 bases and J by 4 bases, and 18 bases separated the two germline ends. This CDR3 is built from 15 residues. The CDR3 reads CASRSPGPRGTEAFF. CDR3 nucleotides: TGTGCCAGTAGATCCCCAGGGCCGCGGGGCACTGAAGCTTTCTTT.

This clone appeared many times. The rearrangement uses TRBV19 and TRBJ2-1, with 8 positions matching TRBD2. This CDR3 is built from 15 residues. In germline, CDR1 is LNHDA, CDR2 SQIVND (reference sequence). V lost 6 bases and J lost 11; bases outside the gene matches: 15. In DNA, the CDR3 is TGTGCCAGTAGAAGAGAGGCCGGGACTAGTTCTCAGCAGTTCTTC. This encodes CASRREAGTSSQQFF. Supplemented by reference TRBV19 and TRBJ2-1, the full variable domain reads DGGITQSPKYLFRKEGQNVTLSCEQNLNHDAMYWYRQDPGQGLRLIYYSQIVNDFQKGDIAEGYSVSREKKESFPLTVTSAQKNPTAFYLCASRREAGTSSQQFFGPGTRLTVL.

The CDR3 spells CASSLAAGGFDIQYF. Written as DNA, the CDR3 is TGTGCCAGCAGCTTAGCAGCGGGGGGGTTTGACATTCAGTACTTC. V usage is TRBV7-9 and J usage is TRBJ2-4; 10 positions match TRBD2. CDR1 and CDR2 (germline): SEHNR, FQNEAQ (reference sequence). The CDR3 is made up of 15 amino acids. V dropped 0 bases and J dropped 8; count of bases not matched to a gene: 4.

The rearrangement joins TRBV7-3 to TRBJ2-1; TRBD1 matches 7 bases. CDR3 length: 16 amino acids. CDR1 and CDR2 (germline): SGHTA, FQGTGA. J gave up 1 base and V 5 bases, and 8 bases lay outside the gene matches. The CDR3 nucleotides are TGTGCCAGCAGCCAAGACAGGGCGCGATCCTACAATGAGCAGTTCTTC. It translates to CASSQDRARSYNEQFF.

V usage is TRBV28 and J usage is TRBJ2-3; a weak D match, TRBD1 (6 bases). Germline V gene data show CDR1 as MDHEN and CDR2 as SYDVKM. Trimming removed 3 bases from V and 1 base from J, with 8 bases in between. The CDR3 covers 14 residues. CDR3 sequence: CASSFAGGTDTQYF. Written as DNA, the CDR3 is TGTGCCAGCAGTTTCGCAGGGGGCACAGATACGCAGTATTTT.

The chain recombines TRBV7-9 with TRBJ2-7; 7 bases fit TRBD1. The V segment lost 10 bases and the J segment 4 bases; nucleotides outside the gene matches: 10. The V gene's germline CDR1 is SEHNR and CDR2 FQNEAQ (reference sequence). CDR3 length equals 13 residues. CDR3 amino acids: CAIGDRIGYEQYF. The CDR3 DNA sequence: TGTGCCATCGGGGACAGAATTGGGTACGAGCAGTACTTC.